A selection of T cell receptor beta chains follows, all from one sample in a study of shared clonotypes between healthy human individuals. Profiled with immunoSEQ multiplex PCR; TCRdb holds only in-frame clones, not every one. Counted here are about 110,000 clones, around 65% occurring once; the ten biggest clones make up almost 25%. Material for sequencing was memory CD8+ T cells sorted from blood. These receptors came from a woman younger than 45 in good health. CDR3s include the opening cysteine and the closing phenylalanine or tryptophan. The D gene is left open where the match is weak. Size is stated for part of the rows, as once, few or many counts, or as a class when the clone is expanded.

15,NA,TRBV7-9,NA,TRBJ1-1,TGTGCCAGCAGCTTATTTGAGGGTTTGAACACTGAAGCTTTCTTT,CASSLFEGLNTEAFF
17,TRBD2,TRBV7-8,many,TRBJ2-5,TGTGCCAGCAGGGGGACTAGCGGGAGTGGTTCTGGCGAGACCCAGTACTTC,CASRGTSGSGSGETQYF
12,NA,TRBV25-1,NA,TRBJ2-7,TGTGCCAGCAGTGACGGGTCGCGGGAGCAGTACTTC,CASSDGSREQYF
16,NA,TRBV4-1,NA,TRBJ2-2,TGCGCCAGCAGCCAAGATCAGCCCCAGGCATCAGGGGAGCTGTTTTTT,CASSQDQPQASGELFF
16,TRBD1,TRBV4-2,NA,TRBJ1-2,TGTGCCAGCACCCCGGGACAGGGTAGAGCTAACTATGGCTACACCTTC,CASTPGQGRANYGYTF
13,TRBD1,TRBV27,NA,TRBJ2-7,TGTGCCAGCAGTTCGGGACAGACCTACGAGCAGTACTTC,CASSSGQTYEQYF
19,NA,TRBV7-9,NA,TRBJ2-2,TGTGCCAGCAGCCACCGGGACGCCGCCGGATTGGGGAACACCGGGGAGCTGTTTTTT,CASSHRDAAGLGNTGELFF
15,NA,TRBV15,NA,TRBJ2-6,TGTGCCACCAGCAGAGGTGACTCTGGGGCCAACGTCCTGACTTTC,CATSRGDSGANVLTF
14,TRBD1,TRBV9,NA,TRBJ2-7,TGTGCCAGCAGCGACCGGGACAGGGTCGGAGAGCAGTACTTC,CASSDRDRVGEQYF
14,NA,TRBV19,NA,TRBJ1-1,TGTGCCAGTAGTATCCGGGCGGAGGGCACTGAAGCTTTCTTT,CASSIRAEGTEAFF